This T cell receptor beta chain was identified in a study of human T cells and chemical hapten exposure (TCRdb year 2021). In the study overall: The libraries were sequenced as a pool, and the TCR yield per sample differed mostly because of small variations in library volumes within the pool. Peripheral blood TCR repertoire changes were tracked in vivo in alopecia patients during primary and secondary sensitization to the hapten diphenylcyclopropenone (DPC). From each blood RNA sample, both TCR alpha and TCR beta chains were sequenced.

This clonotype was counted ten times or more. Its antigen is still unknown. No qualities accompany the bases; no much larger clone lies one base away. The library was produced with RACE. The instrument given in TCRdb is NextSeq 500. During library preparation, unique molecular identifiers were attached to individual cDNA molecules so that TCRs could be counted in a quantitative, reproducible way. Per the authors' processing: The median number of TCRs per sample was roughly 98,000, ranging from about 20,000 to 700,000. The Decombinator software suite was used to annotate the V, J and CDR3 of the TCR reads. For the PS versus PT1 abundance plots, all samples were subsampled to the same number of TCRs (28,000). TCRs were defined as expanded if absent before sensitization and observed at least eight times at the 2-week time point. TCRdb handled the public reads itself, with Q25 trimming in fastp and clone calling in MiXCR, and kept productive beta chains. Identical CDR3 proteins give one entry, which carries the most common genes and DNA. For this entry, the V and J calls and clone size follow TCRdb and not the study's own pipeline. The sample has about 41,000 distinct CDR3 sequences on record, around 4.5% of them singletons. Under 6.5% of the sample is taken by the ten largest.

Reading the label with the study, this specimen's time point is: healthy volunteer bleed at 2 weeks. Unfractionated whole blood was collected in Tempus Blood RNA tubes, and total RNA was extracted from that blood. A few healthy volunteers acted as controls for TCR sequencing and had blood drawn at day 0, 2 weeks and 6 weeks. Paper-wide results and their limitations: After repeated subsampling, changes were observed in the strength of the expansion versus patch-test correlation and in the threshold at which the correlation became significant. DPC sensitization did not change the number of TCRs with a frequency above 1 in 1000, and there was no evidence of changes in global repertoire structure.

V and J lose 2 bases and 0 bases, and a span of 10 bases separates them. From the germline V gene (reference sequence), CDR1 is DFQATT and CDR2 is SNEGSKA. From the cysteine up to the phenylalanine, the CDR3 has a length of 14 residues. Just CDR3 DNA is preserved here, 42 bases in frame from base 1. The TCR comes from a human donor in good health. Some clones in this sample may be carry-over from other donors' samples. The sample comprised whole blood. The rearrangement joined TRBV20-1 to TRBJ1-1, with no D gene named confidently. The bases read TGCAGTGCTAGACCTCCTCTCCTGAACACTGAAGCTTTCTTT. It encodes CSARPPLLNTEAFF.